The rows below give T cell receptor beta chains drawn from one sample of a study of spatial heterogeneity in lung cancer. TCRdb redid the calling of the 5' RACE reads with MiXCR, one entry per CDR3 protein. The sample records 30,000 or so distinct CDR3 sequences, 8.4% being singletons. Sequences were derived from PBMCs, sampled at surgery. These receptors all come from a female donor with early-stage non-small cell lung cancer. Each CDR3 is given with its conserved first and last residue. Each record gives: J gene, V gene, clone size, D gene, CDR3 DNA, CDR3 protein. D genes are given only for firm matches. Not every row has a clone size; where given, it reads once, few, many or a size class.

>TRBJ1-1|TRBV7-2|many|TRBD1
TGTGCCAGCAGCCTCCGACAGGGCCGAAATGAAGCTTTCTTT
CASSLRQGRNEAFF
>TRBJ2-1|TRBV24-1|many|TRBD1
TGTGCCACCAGTAACCCGGGACAGGGAAACAATGAGCAGTTCTTC
CATSNPGQGNNEQFF
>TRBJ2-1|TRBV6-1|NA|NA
TGTGCCAGCAAGACGTACAATGAGCAGTTCTTC
CASKTYNEQFF
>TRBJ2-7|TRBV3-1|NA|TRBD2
TGTGCCAGCAGCCAAGGTCGAACGGGAGGACGGGAGCAGTACTTC
CASSQGRTGGREQYF
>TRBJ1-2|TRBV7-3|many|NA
TGTGCCAGCAGCCTCGGGGGCAGCGTCTATGGCTACACCTTC
CASSLGGSVYGYTF
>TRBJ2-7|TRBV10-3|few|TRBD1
TGTGCCATCAGTGGACAGGGATGGGGTTACGAGCAGTACTTC
CAISGQGWGYEQYF
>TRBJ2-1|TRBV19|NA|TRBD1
TGTGCCAGTAAGAGGGGGCACACGGAGGTTGGGTACAATGAGCAGTTCTTC
CASKRGHTEVGYNEQFF
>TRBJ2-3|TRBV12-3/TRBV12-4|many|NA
TGTGCCAGCAGGCCCGGCCAGATAAGCACAGATACGCAGTATTTT
CASRPGQISTDTQYF
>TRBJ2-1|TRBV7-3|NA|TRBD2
TGTGCCAGCAGCCCGACTAGCGGGCATCTTTATGTAGAGCAGTTCTTC
CASSPTSGHLYVEQFF
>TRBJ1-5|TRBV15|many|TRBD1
TGTGCCACCAGCAGAGTCTTGGCAGGGGGACAGCCCCAGCATTTT
CATSRVLAGGQPQHF
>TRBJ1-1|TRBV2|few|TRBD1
TGTGCCAGCATTATAACGGGACAGGGGAACACTGAAGCTTTCTTT
CASIITGQGNTEAFF
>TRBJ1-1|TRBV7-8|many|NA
TGTGCCAGCAGCCCCACCCGGACCAACACTGAAGCTTTCTTT
CASSPTRTNTEAFF
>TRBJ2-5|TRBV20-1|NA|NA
TGCAGTGCTAGCAGTAGCACTATCCAAGAGACCCAGTACTTC
CSASSSTIQETQYF
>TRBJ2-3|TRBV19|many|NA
TGTGCCAGTATAAGTGGTCGGCAACCAACGGATACGCAGTATTTT
CASISGRQPTDTQYF
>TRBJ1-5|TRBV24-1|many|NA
TGTGCCACCAGTTTTGGACCAAATCAGCCCCAGCATTTT
CATSFGPNQPQHF
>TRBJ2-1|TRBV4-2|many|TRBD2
TGTGCCAGCAGCCCGAAAATCCGGACTAGCGACTACAATGAGCAGTTCTTC
CASSPKIRTSDYNEQFF
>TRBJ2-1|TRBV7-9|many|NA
TGTGCCAGCAGCCCCGGAGAAGGATACAATGAGCAGTTCTTC
CASSPGEGYNEQFF
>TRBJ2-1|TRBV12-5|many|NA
TGTGCTAGTGGTTTGGTTATTAGCTTCCTCGCAGAGCGGGTCAACAATGAGCAGTTCTTC
CASGLVISFLAERVNNEQFF
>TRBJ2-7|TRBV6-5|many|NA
TGTGCCAGCAGAACCACCCGTGGGCAGGGCTACGAGCAGTACTTC
CASRTTRGQGYEQYF
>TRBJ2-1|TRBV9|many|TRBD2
TGTGCCAGCAGCCTAGCGGGAAGGTCCTACAATGAGCAGTTCTTC
CASSLAGRSYNEQFF
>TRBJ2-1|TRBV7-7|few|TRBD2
TGTGCTAGCAGCTTAGATAGGACTAGCGGGAGGGCCACTGAGCAGTTCTTC
CASSLDRTSGRATEQFF
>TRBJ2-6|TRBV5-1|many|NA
TGCGCCAGCAGCTGGGACACCAACTCTGGGGCCAACGTCCTGACTTTC
CASSWDTNSGANVLTF
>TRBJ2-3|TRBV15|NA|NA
TGTGCCACCAGCAGAGATTCGAGACTCACAGATACGCAGTATTTT
CATSRDSRLTDTQYF
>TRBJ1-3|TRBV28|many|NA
TGTGCCAGCAGTTTGGGTCAGAGCTCTGGAAACACCATATATTTT
CASSLGQSSGNTIYF
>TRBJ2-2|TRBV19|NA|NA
TGTGCCAGTAGTATGGGTGGGCGAGACACCGGGGAGCTGTTTTTT
CASSMGGRDTGELFF
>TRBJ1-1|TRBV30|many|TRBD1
TGTGCCTGGAGTACCGGGACAGGGAACACTGAAGCTTTCTTT
CAWSTGTGNTEAFF
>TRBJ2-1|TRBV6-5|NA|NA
TGTGCCAGCAGTTACTCCAGCGGCTCCTACAATGAGCAGTTCTTC
CASSYSSGSYNEQFF
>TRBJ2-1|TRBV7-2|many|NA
TGTGCCAGCAGCCCCAGACTAGTACGCAATGAGCAGTTCTTC
CASSPRLVRNEQFF